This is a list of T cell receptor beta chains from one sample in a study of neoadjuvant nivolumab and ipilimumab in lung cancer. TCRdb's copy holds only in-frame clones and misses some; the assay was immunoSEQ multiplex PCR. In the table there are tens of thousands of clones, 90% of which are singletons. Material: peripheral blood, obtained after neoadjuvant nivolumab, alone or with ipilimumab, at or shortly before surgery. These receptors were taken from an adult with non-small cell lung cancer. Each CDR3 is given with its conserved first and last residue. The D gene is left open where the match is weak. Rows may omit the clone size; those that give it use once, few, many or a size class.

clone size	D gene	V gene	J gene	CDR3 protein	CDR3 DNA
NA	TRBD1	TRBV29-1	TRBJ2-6	CSVKGAGANVLTF	TGCAGCGTTAAGGGGGCAGGGGCCAACGTCCTGACTTTC
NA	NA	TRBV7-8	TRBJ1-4	CASSLGQATNEKLFF	TGTGCCAGCAGCTTAGGCCAGGCAACTAATGAAAAACTGTTTTTT
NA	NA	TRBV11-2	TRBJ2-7	CASSRSPISEQYF	TGTGCCAGCAGCCGCAGCCCTATTAGCGAGCAGTACTTC
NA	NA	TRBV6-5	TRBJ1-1	CASSYVQNTEAFF	TGTGCCAGCAGTTACGTGCAGAACACTGAAGCTTTCTTT
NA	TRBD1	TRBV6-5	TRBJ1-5	CASSAGTGVNQPQHF	TGTGCCAGCAGTGCCGGGACAGGGGTCAATCAGCCCCAGCATTTT
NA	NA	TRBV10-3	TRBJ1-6	CAISADGNSPLHF	TGTGCCATCAGTGCAGACGGTAATTCACCCCTCCACTTT
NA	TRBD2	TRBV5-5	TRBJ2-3	CASSFLTTSGGTDTQYF	TGTGCCAGCAGCTTTCTGACGACTAGCGGGGGAACAGATACGCAGTATTTT
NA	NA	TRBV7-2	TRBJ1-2	CASSSDNYGYTF	TGTGCCAGCAGCTCGGACAACTATGGCTACACCTTC
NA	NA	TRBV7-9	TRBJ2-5	CASSLVASETQYF	TGTGCCAGCAGCTTAGTGGCTAGCGAGACCCAGTACTTC
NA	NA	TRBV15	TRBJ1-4	CATSRANEKLFF	TGTGCCACCAGCAGAGCTAATGAAAAACTGTTTTTT
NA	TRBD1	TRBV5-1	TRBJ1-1	CASTFRGQGNTEAFF	TGCGCCAGCACCTTCCGCGGACAGGGGAACACTGAAGCTTTCTTT
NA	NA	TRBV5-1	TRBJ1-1	CASSFLPQENTEAFF	TGCGCCAGCAGCTTTCTCCCTCAGGAGAACACTGAAGCTTTCTTT
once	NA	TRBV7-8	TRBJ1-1	CASSPDTMNTEAFF	TGTGCCAGCAGCCCAGACACTATGAACACTGAAGCTTTCTTT
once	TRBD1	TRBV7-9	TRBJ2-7	CASSPGTGGGYEQYF	TGTGCCAGCAGCCCCGGGACAGGGGGCGGTTACGAGCAGTACTTC
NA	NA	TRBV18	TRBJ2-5	CASSPEAASKETQYF	TGTGCCAGCTCACCAGAGGCCGCTAGCAAAGAGACCCAGTACTTC
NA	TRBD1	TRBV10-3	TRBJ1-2	CAISEGGANYGYTF	TGTGCCATCAGTGAAGGGGGCGCAAACTATGGCTACACCTTC
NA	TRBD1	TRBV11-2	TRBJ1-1	CASSGWTGSKTEAFF	TGTGCCAGCAGCGGATGGACAGGGTCGAAGACTGAAGCTTTCTTT
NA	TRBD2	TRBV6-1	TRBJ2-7	CASRVFTGGEQYF	TGTGCCAGCAGGGTTTTCACGGGAGGCGAGCAGTACTTC
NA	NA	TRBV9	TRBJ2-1	CASSPSGRRGNEQFF	TGTGCCAGCAGCCCATCGGGACGGAGAGGCAATGAGCAGTTCTTC
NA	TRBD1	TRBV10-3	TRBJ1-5	CAISGPDRDQPQHF	TGTGCCATCAGTGGGCCTGACAGGGATCAGCCCCAGCATTTT
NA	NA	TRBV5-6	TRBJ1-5	CASSSWGPGPQHF	TGTGCCAGCAGCTCGTGGGGTCCCGGGCCCCAGCATTTT
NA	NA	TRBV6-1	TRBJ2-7	CASSEGEHGGTYEQYF	TGTGCCAGCAGTGAAGGGGAACATGGGGGCACCTACGAGCAGTACTTC
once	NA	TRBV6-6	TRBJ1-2	CASSSSDSFYGYTF	TGTGCCAGCAGTTCGTCGGACAGTTTCTATGGCTACACCTTC
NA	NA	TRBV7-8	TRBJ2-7	CASSSGRGPTYEQYF	TGTGCCAGCAGCTCGGGTAGGGGTCCCACCTACGAGCAGTACTTC
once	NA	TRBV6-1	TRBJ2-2	CASRGSNTGELFF	TGTGCCAGCAGGGGCAGTAACACCGGGGAGCTGTTTTTT
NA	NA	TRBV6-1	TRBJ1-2	CASSEHLQGFDTF	TGTGCCAGCAGCGAACACTTACAGGGTTTCGACACCTTC
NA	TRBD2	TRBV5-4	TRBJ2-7	CASSLDGREQYF	TGTGCCAGCAGCTTAGACGGGAGGGAGCAGTACTTC
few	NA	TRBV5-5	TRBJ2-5	CASSRGRNSQETQYF	TGTGCCAGCAGCCGGGGAAGGAATTCACAAGAGACCCAGTACTTC
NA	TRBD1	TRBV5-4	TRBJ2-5	CASSWGQTKETQYF	TGTGCCAGCAGCTGGGGACAGACTAAAGAGACCCAGTACTTC
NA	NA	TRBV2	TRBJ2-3	CASRERGTTDTQYF	TGTGCCAGCAGAGAAAGGGGGACCACAGATACGCAGTATTTT
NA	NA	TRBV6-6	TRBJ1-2	CASSYSDNNYGYTF	TGTGCCAGCAGTTACTCGGACAATAACTATGGCTACACCTTC
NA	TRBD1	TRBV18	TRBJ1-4	CASSPPQGGNEKLFF	TGTGCCAGCTCACCACCCCAGGGGGGGAATGAAAAACTGTTTTTT
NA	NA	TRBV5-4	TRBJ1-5	CASSRDSLGPQHF	TGTGCCAGCAGCCGAGACAGCCTAGGGCCCCAGCATTTT
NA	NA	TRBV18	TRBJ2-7	CASSPLGAPYEQYF	TGTGCCAGCTCACCCCTCGGTGCCCCCTACGAGCAGTACTTC
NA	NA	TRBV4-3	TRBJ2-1	CASSQGFAGTPSNEQFF	TGCGCCAGCAGCCAAGGGTTTGCGGGGACCCCGAGCAATGAGCAGTTCTTC
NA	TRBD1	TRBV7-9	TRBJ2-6	CASSRPGQEVSGANVLTF	TGTGCCAGCAGCCGACCGGGACAGGAAGTCTCTGGGGCCAACGTCCTGACTTTC
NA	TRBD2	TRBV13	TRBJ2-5	CASSSSGRGQETQYF	TGTGCCAGCAGCTCCTCAGGGAGGGGTCAAGAGACCCAGTACTTC
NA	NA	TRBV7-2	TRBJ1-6	CASSSGLVSPLHF	TGTGCCAGCAGCTCAGGACTCGTCTCACCCCTCCACTTT
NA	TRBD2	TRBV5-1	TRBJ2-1	CASSRTSGGDNEQFF	TGCGCCAGCAGTCGGACTAGCGGGGGGGACAATGAGCAGTTCTTC
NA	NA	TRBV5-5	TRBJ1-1	CASSLVGQEAFF	TGTGCCAGCAGCTTGGTGGGGCAGGAAGCTTTCTTT
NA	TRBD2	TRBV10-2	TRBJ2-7	CASSGGRSSYEQYF	TGCGCCAGCAGTGGCGGGAGGAGCTCCTACGAGCAGTACTTC
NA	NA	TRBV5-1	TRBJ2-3	CASSLIGDLTSTDTQYF	TGCGCCAGCAGCTTGATCGGAGACCTGACTAGCACAGATACGCAGTATTTT
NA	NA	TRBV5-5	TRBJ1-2	CASSQLINYGYTF	TGTGCCAGCAGCCAACTCATTAACTATGGCTACACCTTC